Here is one T cell receptor beta chain with its context. Its specificity is unknown. This entry is derived from a study of T-cell memory formation after mild COVID-19. Study-wide results and limits: A second wave expanding day 15 to 37 was CD4+-biased; contracting clones were balanced. Nothing showed for sure that second-wave clones peaking on day 37 were SARS-CoV-2 specific. Shrinking CD4+ clones were chiefly CM and EM; CD8+ ones were chiefly EMRA. Some clones that responded were present in memory (sampled pre-infection), which suggests cross-reactive memory joined.

TCRdb recomputed calls from the 5' RACE reads with MiXCR, one row per CDR3 protein. Of approximately 250,000 distinct CDR3 sequences listed, 15% are singletons. V lost 2 bases and J 6 bases, leaving 15 bases between the germline ends. CDR3 length: 15 residues. Germline assignment: CDR1 MDHEN and CDR2 SYDVKM. The J gene is TRBJ2-3, the V gene TRBV28; a weak D match, TRBD2 (6 bases). Sequenced sample: PBMCs or a T cell subset sorted from them (not recorded which). This TCR derives from an adult woman who had mild COVID-19 (a few samples of this study predate the infection). Cell type and time point are not known. The CDR3 sequence: CASSLGGAVTDTQYF. Written as DNA, the CDR3 is TGTGCCAGCAGTTTAGGAGGGGCAGTCACCGATACGCAGTATTTT.